This T cell receptor beta chain was sequenced during a study of cytomegalovirus exposure and HLA in healthy donors. Study-wide results and limits: Among CMV-associated TCR beta chains, most appeared HLA-restricted in a later analysis.

J was trimmed by 6 bases and V by 4 bases; bases with no gene match: 3. The CDR3 has 14 amino acids. Per the germline V gene, CDR1 is SGHTS and CDR2 is YDEGEE. A note on this clone: Its antigen remains unidentified.

The primer mix had 60 Vbeta and 13 Jbeta primers. Clones were sequenced by immunoSEQ multiplex PCR, and TCRdb holds only the in-frame ones, with some missing. The sample carries 60,000 to 75,000 clones, 65% to 80% recorded once. This TCR derives from a woman aged 30 to 39 in good health and CMV-seronegative. This chain uses TRBV5-8 with TRBJ1-4; 10 nucleotides agree with TRBD1. Sequencing was done on a sample of PBMCs. As DNA, the CDR3 is TGTGCCAGCAGCCGGGGACAGGGGTATGAAAAACTGTTTTTT. The encoded protein is CASSRGQGYEKLFF.